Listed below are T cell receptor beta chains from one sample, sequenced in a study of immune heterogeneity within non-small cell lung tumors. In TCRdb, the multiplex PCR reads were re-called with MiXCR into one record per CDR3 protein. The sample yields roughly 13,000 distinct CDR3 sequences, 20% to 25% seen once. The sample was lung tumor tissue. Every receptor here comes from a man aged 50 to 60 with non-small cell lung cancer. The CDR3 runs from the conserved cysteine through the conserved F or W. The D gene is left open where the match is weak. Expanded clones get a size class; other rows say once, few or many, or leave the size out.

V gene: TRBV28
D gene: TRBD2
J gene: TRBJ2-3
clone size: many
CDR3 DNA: TGTACAACTAGCGGGGCGGTAGTGGATACGCAGTATTTT
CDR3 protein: CTTSGAVVDTQYF

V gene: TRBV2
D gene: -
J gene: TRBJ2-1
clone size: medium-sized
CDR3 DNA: TGTGCCAGCAGTTCGGGTTTGGATGAGCAGTTCTTC
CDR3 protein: CASSSGLDEQFF

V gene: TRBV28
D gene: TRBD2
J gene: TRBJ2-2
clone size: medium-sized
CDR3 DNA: TGTGCCAGCAGAACCTCCCCCTCACTAGCGGGGGCGAACACCGGGGAGCTGTTTTTT
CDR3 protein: CASRTSPSLAGANTGELFF

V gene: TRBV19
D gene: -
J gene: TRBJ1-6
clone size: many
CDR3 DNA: TGTGCCAGTAGACAGGGAGGAGAGTTTAATTCACCCCTCCACTTT
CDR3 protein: CASRQGGEFNSPLHF

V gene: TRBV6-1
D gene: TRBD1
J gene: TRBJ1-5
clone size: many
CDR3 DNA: TGTGCCAGCCTATATGGACAGGGAGCGGGTATGGGCAATCAGCCCCAGCATTTT
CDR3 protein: CASLYGQGAGMGNQPQHF

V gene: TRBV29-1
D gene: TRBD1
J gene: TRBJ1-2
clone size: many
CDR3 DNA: TGCAGCGTTGAAGATCAATGGGACAGGGGAGATGGCTACACCTTC
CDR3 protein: CSVEDQWDRGDGYTF

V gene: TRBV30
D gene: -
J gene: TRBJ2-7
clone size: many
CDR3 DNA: TGTGCCTGGAGTGTAGGTCAGGGAAGCTACGAGCAGTACTTC
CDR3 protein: CAWSVGQGSYEQYF

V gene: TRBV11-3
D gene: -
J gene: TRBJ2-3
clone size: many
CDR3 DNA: TGTGCCAGCAGCTTAGGGGCAGATACGCAGTATTTT
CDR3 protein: CASSLGADTQYF

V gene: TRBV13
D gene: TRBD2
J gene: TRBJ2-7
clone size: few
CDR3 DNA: TGTGCCAGCAGCGCCCGGGACTACGGGTCTGAGCAGTACTTC
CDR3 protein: CASSARDYGSEQYF

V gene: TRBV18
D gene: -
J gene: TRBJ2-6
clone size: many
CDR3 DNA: TGTGCCAGCTTCACCGGACGAACTGGGGCCAACGTCCTGACTTTC
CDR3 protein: CASFTGRTGANVLTF

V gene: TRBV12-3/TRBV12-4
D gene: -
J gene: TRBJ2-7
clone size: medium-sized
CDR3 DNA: TGTGCCAGCAGTTTAGGCCGCTACGAGCAGTACTTC
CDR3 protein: CASSLGRYEQYF

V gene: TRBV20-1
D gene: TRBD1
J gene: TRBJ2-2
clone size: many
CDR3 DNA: TGCAGTGCTCCGACAGGGATTAACACCGGGGAGCTGTTTTTT
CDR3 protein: CSAPTGINTGELFF

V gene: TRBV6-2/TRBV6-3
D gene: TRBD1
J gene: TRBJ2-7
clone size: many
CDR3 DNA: TGTGCCAGCAGTGACGGACAGGGCTCCTACGAGCAGTACTTC
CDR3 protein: CASSDGQGSYEQYF

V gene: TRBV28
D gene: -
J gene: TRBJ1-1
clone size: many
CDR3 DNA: TGTGCCAGCAGTGGTAGAGGTTTTGGGACAAAGAAGACTGAAGCTTTCTTT
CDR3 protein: CASSGRGFGTKKTEAFF

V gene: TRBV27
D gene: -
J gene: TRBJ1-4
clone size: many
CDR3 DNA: TGTGCCAGCAGTTTTAGTAGGGTCGTGGCTAATGAAAAACTGTTTTTT
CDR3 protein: CASSFSRVVANEKLFF

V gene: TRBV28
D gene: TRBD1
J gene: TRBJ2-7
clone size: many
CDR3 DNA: TGTGCCAGCAGTTTTCCGCGGGACAGGGGTTACGAGCAGTACTTC
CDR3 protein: CASSFPRDRGYEQYF

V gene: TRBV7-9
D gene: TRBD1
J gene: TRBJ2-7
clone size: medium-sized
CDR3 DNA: TGTGCCAGCAGCCCGGGACAGGGGATCTACGAGCAGTACTTC
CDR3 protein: CASSPGQGIYEQYF

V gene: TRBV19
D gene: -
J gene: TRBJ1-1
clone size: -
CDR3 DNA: TGTGCCAGTAGTCGCACGCCAGCCGCCACTGGAGCTTTCTTT
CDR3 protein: CASSRTPAATGAFF

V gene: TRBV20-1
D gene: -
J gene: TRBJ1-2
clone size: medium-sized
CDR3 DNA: TGCAGTGCTAGAGTCAGCAACTATGGCTACACCTTC
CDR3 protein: CSARVSNYGYTF

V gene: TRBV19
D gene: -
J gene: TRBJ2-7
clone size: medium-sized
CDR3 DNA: TGTGCCAGTAGTAGGGACGAATCCTACGAGCAGTACTTC
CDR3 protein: CASSRDESYEQYF

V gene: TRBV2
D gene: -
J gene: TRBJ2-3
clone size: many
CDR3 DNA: TGTGCCAGCAGTCCAGAGCTTAGCACAGATACGCAGTATTTT
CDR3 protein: CASSPELSTDTQYF

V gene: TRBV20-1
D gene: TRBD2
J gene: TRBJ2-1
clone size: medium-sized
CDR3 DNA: TGCAGTGCTTCACAGACTAGCGGCGATTACAATGAGCAGTTCTTC
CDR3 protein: CSASQTSGDYNEQFF

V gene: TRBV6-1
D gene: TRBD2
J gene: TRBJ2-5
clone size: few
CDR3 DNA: TGTGCCAGCAGTAGAAGGGCTAGCGGGAGTACGGGAGAGACCCAGTACTTC
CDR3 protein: CASSRRASGSTGETQYF

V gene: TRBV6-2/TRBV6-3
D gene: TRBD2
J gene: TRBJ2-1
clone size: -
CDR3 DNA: TGTGCCAGCAACGCAGCGGGACGGAACTCCAACGACCAGTTCTTC
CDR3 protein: CASNAAGRNSNDQFF

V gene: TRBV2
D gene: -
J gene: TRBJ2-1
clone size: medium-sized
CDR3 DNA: TGTGCCAGAAAACAGCCGCTCTACAATGAGCAGTTCTTC
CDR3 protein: CARKQPLYNEQFF

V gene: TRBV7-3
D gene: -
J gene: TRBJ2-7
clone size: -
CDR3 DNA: TGTGCCAGCAGCCCTATGGGGGGGCCCACCTACGAGCAGTACTTC
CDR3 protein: CASSPMGGPTYEQYF

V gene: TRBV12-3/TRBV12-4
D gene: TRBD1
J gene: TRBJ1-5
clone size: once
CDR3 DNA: TGTGCCAGCAGTTCTCAAACAGGGGGTAGCAATCGGCCCCAGCATTTT
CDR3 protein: CASSSQTGGSNRPQHF

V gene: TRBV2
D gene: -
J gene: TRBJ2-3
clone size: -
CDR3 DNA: TGTGCCGGGGGGCCGGGGGGCAACCCTAGCACAGATACGCAGTATTTT
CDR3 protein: CAGGPGGNPSTDTQYF

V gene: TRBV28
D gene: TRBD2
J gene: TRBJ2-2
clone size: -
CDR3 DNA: TGTGCCAGCAGAACCTCCCCCTCACTAGCGGGGGCGAACACCTGGGAGCTGTTCTTT
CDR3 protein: CASRTSPSLAGANTWELFF